This passage covers 27 T cell receptor beta chains from one sample sequenced in a study of blood T cell repertoires in COVID-19. Method: immunoSEQ multiplex PCR; TCRdb's copy keeps in-frame clones and lacks some. The table includes about 190,000 clones, 80% to 90% detected once. Sequenced input: peripheral blood. Receptors were obtained from a young man with acute or convalescent COVID-19.

This clone has just a few counts. The CDR3 here is CASSSRVYTEAFF. DNA for the CDR3: TGTGCCAGCAGCTCCAGGGTATACACTGAAGCTTTCTTT. V usage is TRBV7-9 and J usage is TRBJ1-1; possible D gene TRBD1, 5 bases. This CDR3 contains 13 residues. Germline assignment: CDR1 SEHNR and CDR2 FQNEAQ (reference sequence). The V end was cut by 4 bases, the J end by 3 bases, with 9 bases between.

V is TRBV5-5 and J is TRBJ1-1, with D unresolved. V lost 4 bases and J 0 bases, leaving 10 bases between the germline ends. Per germline, CDR1 SGHKS and CDR2 YYEKEE (reference sequence). The CDR3 spans 14 residues. The CDR3 spells CASSQHGVNTEAFF. The CDR3 DNA is TGTGCCAGCAGCCAACACGGAGTGAACACTGAAGCTTTCTTT.

The genes are TRBV30 and TRBJ1-3; tentative D call: TRBD1 (6 bases). The CDR3 runs to 14 residues. Trimming left V 5 bases short and J 0 bases short, with 11 bases between. CDR1 GTSNPN and CDR2 SVGIG come from the germline V gene (reference sequence). This CDR3 is CAWSTGTSGNTIYF. CDR3 bases: TGTGCCTGGTCGACAGGTACCTCTGGAAACACCATATATTTT.

The chain links TRBV3-1 (or the pseudogene TRBV3-2) to TRBJ2-7; 10 bases are shared with TRBD2. The CDR3 totals 15 residues. Trimming took 6 bases from V and 2 from J; bases not matched to a gene: 7. CDR1 is LGHDT, CDR2 YNNKEL, per germline (reference sequence). The DNA for the CDR3 is TGTGCCAGCAGAGCTCGGACTAGCGGAGCCTACGAGCAGTACTTC. It is translated as CASRARTSGAYEQYF.

This clone was counted once. The gene calls are TRBV6-5 and TRBJ2-7, with D maybe TRBD2 (7 bases). This CDR3 has 15 residues. Looked up from germline, CDR1 is MNHEY and CDR2 is SVGAGI. Between the trimmed V and J ends, which lost 0 bases and 0 bases, there was a span of 9 bases. The CDR3 DNA reads as TGTGCCAGCAGTTACTCAGGGGGGGGCTCCTACGAGCAGTACTTC. Translation gives CASSYSGGGSYEQYF.

The V gene is TRBV7-2, the J gene TRBJ1-1; weak D call: TRBD1 (5 bases). The length of the CDR3 is 14 residues. Germline values: CDR1 SGHTA, CDR2 FQGNSA. Trimming shortened V by 5 bases and J by 1 base, and 11 bases separated the two germline ends. The DNA for the CDR3 is TGTGCCAGCAGCACAAGAACAGGGAACACTGAAGCTTTCTTT. Translating it yields CASSTRTGNTEAFF. The full variable domain, with the rest looked up from reference TRBV7-2 and TRBJ1-1, is GAGVSQSPSNKVTEKGKDVELRCDPISGHTALYWYRQSLGQGLEFLIYFQGNSAPDKSGLPSDRFSAERTGGSVSTLTIQRTQQEDSAVYLCASSTRTGNTEAFFGQGTRLTVV.

The chain uses TRBV11-2 and TRBJ2-2; D is perhaps TRBD1 (6 bases). Looked up from germline, CDR1 is SGHAT and CDR2 is FQNNGV. The V and J ends lost 5 bases and 6 bases respectively, with 10 bases between them. The CDR3 has 13 amino acids. In nucleotides, the CDR3 is TGTGCCAGCAGCCCGACAGGTCCCGGGGAGCTGTTTTTT. Amino acids: CASSPTGPGELFF.

This clone has a single count. The chain links TRBV5-1 to TRBJ2-2; the match to TRBD2 covers 11 bases. The CDR3 covers 18 residues. Germline assignment: CDR1 SGHRS and CDR2 YFSETQ. V lost 2 bases to trimming and J lost 7 bases; unmatched junction nucleotides: 13. DNA of the CDR3: TGCGCCAGCAGCTTCCAGCGTAGCGGGAGGGCCGGAGGCGGGGAGCTGTTTTTT. Protein: CASSFQRSGRAGGGELFF.

The rearrangement links TRBV6-5 to TRBJ1-5; D remains ambiguous. CDR3 length: 15 amino acids. Germline V CDR1 and CDR2: MNHEY, SVGAGI. V was cut by 6 bases and J by 1 base, with 13 bases left in between. This CDR3 is CASSLRENSNQPQHF. The CDR3 nucleotides read TGTGCCAGCAGCCTACGGGAGAACAGCAATCAGCCCCAGCATTTT.

This clone was picked up one time. The chain carries TRBV11-3 and TRBJ2-3, with 8 bases lining up with TRBD2. V trimming: 0 bases; J trimming: 2 bases; junction bases outside the gene matches: 7. The CDR3 contains 17 residues. CDR1 and CDR2 (germline): SGHNT, YENEEA. CDR3 loop: CASSLEIGTRLTDTQYF. CDR3 coding DNA: TGTGCCAGCAGCTTAGAAATAGGGACTAGACTCACAGATACGCAGTATTTT.

The V and J genes are TRBV29-1 and TRBJ2-1, with 8 bases aligning to TRBD1. Looked up from germline, CDR1 is SQVTM and CDR2 is ANQGSEA. This CDR3 comprises 12 residues. Trimming took 2 bases from V and 14 from J; bases not matched to a gene: 8. This CDR3 reads CSVESLDRVKFF. DNA of the CDR3: TGCAGCGTTGAAAGTTTGGACAGGGTAAAGTTCTTC.

This rearrangement joins TRBV14 to TRBJ2-2; 9 bases fit TRBD2. From germline, CDR1 is SGHDN and CDR2 FVKESK. Unmatched junction bases numbered 3, after V lost 1 base and J lost 6 bases. CDR3 length: 15 amino acids. The CDR3 sequence: CASSQVAGAPGELFF. The CDR3 nucleotides read TGTGCCAGCAGCCAAGTAGCGGGAGCCCCCGGGGAGCTGTTTTTT.

The chain is built from TRBV28 and TRBJ1-2; D gene uncertain. Germline V CDR1 and CDR2: MDHEN, SYDVKM. The CDR3 spans 11 residues. V shed 4 bases and J shed 9 bases, with 9 bases lying between them. CDR3 region: CASSSRVRYTF. CDR3 nucleotides: TGTGCCAGCAGTTCCCGGGTGCGCTACACCTTC.

The gene calls are TRBV11-2 and TRBJ2-7; D gene unclear. This CDR3 contains 11 residues. CDR1 SGHAT and CDR2 FQNNGV come from the germline V gene. The V and J ends lost 5 bases and 3 bases respectively, with 5 bases between them. This CDR3 reads CASSVYYEQYF. CDR3 sequence (DNA): TGTGCCAGCAGCGTTTACTACGAGCAGTACTTC.

The sample holds a few counts of this clone. The rearrangement joins TRBV4-1 to TRBJ1-2; no clear D. Germline V gene lookup returns CDR1 MGHRA and CDR2 YSYEKL. The V gene lost 0 bases and the J gene lost 3 bases, with 11 bases spanning the gap. This CDR3 spans 15 amino acids. This CDR3 is CASSQDSTGDYGYTF. The CDR3, as DNA: TGCGCCAGCAGCCAAGATAGCACCGGGGACTATGGCTACACCTTC.

CDR3 in amino acids: CAWSPTNYEAFF. The CDR3 bases are TGTGCCTGGAGTCCGACTAACTATGAAGCTTTCTTT. The chain links TRBV30 to TRBJ1-1; D uncertain. The V end lost 2 bases, the J end lost 7 bases, and 11 bases lay between the germline ends. Per the germline V gene, CDR1 is GTSNPN and CDR2 is SVGIG (reference sequence). This CDR3 is 12 amino acids long.

The rearrangement uses TRBV6-5 and TRBJ2-5, with 7 bases identical to TRBD1. The CDR3 has 14 residues. V shed 5 bases and J 2 bases; nucleotides not matched to a gene: 5. Germline V gene lookup returns CDR1 MNHEY and CDR2 SVGAGI. CDR3 bases: TGTGCCAGCAGTCTTTCGGGACAGCAAGAGACCCAGTACTTC. Protein: CASSLSGQQETQYF.

The chain is built from TRBV19 and TRBJ1-3; D call uncertain. With 4 bases removed from V and 4 bases from J, the gap between germline ends came to 14 bases. The CDR3 is made up of 15 amino acids. Germline-derived CDR1 and CDR2 are LNHDA and SQIVND (reference sequence). DNA for the CDR3: TGTGCCAGTAGTACATCGACGAGGAGGGGAAACACCATATATTTT. Translated, it gives CASSTSTRRGNTIYF.

The chain recombines TRBV7-3 with TRBJ2-3, with 9 bases that match TRBD2. V trimming: 5 bases; J trimming: 4 bases; junction bases outside the gene matches: 16. Germline loops: CDR1 SGHTA, CDR2 FQGTGA. CDR3 length: 18 amino acids. DNA of the CDR3: TGTGCCAGCAGCCGGCGGGGACTAGCCAATACCTATTCAGATACGCAGTATTTT. This sequence encodes CASSRRGLANTYSDTQYF.

The chain uses TRBV23-1 and TRBJ2-7, with D possibly matching TRBD2 (8 bases). TRBV23-1 is marked as an open reading frame, function uncertain. Trimming pared 2 bases from V and 0 bases from J, leaving 14 bases between. The CDR3 spans 16 residues. The CDR3: CASSQGTAGASYEQYF. CDR3 in DNA: TGCGCCAGCAGTCAAGGGACAGCGGGAGCCTCCTACGAGCAGTACTTC.

This sequence joins TRBV7-3 and TRBJ2-7; no definite D call. There are 13 residues in the CDR3. The ends were cut back, 4 bases at V and 1 base at J, with 8 bases in the middle. Germline CDR1 reads SGHTA; CDR2 reads FQGTGA. The CDR3 reads CASSSAGSYEQYF. CDR3 DNA sequence: TGTGCCAGCAGCTCTGCCGGTTCCTACGAGCAGTACTTC.

The chain carries TRBV19 and TRBJ2-2; D call uncertain. Germline lookup yields CDR1 LNHDA and CDR2 SQIVND (reference sequence). V lost 3 bases and J lost 0, with 17 bases in between. The CDR3 length is 18 residues. The CDR3 DNA reads TGTGCCAGTAGTATTGGTGCAGGCGACCCCACGAACACCGGGGAGCTGTTTTTT. Residues: CASSIGAGDPTNTGELFF.

This sequence joins TRBV5-1 and TRBJ2-7; TRBD1 might be the D (5 bases). Germline assignment: CDR1 SGHRS and CDR2 YFSETQ. Trimming cost V 0 bases and J 3 bases, with 7 bases left between them. This CDR3 spans 13 amino acids. The DNA of the CDR3 is TGCGCCAGCAGCTTGGGACAGCTCTACGAGCAGTACTTC. It translates to CASSLGQLYEQYF.

This sequence joins TRBV6-2 or TRBV6-3 and TRBJ2-1; 12 bases are shared with TRBD2. The V segment lost 8 bases and the J segment 0 bases; nucleotides outside the gene matches: 20. The CDR3 runs to 21 residues. Germline V lookup: CDR1 MNHEY, CDR2 SVGEGT. CDR3 protein: CASGLRVSGLAGLRSYNEQFF. CDR3 coding DNA: TGTGCCAGCGGTTTAAGGGTATCGGGACTAGCGGGCCTACGCTCCTACAATGAGCAGTTCTTC.

This clone was found once. The chain is built from TRBV5-6 and TRBJ2-1; 9 bases are shared with TRBD1. Germline V gene data show CDR1 as SGHDT and CDR2 as YYEEEE. This CDR3 is built from 16 residues. J lost 2 bases, V lost 1 base, and 4 bases had no gene match. For the CDR3, the DNA is TGTGCCAGCAGCTTGAGGACAGGGGACACCTACAATGAGCAGTTCTTC. This encodes CASSLRTGDTYNEQFF.

The J gene is TRBJ2-1, the V gene TRBV4-1, with 10 nucleotides matching TRBD2. In germline, CDR1 is MGHRA, CDR2 YSYEKL. The V and J ends lost 1 base and 6 bases, in that order; junction bases with no gene match: 9. The CDR3 consists of 17 residues. DNA for the CDR3: TGCGCCAGCAGCCAAGGCCTTATAGCGGGGGGAATCAATGAGCAGTTCTTC. It translates to CASSQGLIAGGINEQFF.

This clone has only a few counts. V usage is TRBV2 and J usage is TRBJ1-6; TRBD1 might be the D (6 bases). V was shortened by 5 bases and J by 6 bases, with 17 bases between the two germline ends. The germline V gene has CDR1 SNHLY and CDR2 FYNNEI. The CDR3 is made up of 16 amino acids. The CDR3 protein is CASSRTDMAVNSPLHF. CDR3 DNA: TGTGCCAGCAGTCGGACAGATATGGCGGTTAATTCACCCCTCCACTTT.